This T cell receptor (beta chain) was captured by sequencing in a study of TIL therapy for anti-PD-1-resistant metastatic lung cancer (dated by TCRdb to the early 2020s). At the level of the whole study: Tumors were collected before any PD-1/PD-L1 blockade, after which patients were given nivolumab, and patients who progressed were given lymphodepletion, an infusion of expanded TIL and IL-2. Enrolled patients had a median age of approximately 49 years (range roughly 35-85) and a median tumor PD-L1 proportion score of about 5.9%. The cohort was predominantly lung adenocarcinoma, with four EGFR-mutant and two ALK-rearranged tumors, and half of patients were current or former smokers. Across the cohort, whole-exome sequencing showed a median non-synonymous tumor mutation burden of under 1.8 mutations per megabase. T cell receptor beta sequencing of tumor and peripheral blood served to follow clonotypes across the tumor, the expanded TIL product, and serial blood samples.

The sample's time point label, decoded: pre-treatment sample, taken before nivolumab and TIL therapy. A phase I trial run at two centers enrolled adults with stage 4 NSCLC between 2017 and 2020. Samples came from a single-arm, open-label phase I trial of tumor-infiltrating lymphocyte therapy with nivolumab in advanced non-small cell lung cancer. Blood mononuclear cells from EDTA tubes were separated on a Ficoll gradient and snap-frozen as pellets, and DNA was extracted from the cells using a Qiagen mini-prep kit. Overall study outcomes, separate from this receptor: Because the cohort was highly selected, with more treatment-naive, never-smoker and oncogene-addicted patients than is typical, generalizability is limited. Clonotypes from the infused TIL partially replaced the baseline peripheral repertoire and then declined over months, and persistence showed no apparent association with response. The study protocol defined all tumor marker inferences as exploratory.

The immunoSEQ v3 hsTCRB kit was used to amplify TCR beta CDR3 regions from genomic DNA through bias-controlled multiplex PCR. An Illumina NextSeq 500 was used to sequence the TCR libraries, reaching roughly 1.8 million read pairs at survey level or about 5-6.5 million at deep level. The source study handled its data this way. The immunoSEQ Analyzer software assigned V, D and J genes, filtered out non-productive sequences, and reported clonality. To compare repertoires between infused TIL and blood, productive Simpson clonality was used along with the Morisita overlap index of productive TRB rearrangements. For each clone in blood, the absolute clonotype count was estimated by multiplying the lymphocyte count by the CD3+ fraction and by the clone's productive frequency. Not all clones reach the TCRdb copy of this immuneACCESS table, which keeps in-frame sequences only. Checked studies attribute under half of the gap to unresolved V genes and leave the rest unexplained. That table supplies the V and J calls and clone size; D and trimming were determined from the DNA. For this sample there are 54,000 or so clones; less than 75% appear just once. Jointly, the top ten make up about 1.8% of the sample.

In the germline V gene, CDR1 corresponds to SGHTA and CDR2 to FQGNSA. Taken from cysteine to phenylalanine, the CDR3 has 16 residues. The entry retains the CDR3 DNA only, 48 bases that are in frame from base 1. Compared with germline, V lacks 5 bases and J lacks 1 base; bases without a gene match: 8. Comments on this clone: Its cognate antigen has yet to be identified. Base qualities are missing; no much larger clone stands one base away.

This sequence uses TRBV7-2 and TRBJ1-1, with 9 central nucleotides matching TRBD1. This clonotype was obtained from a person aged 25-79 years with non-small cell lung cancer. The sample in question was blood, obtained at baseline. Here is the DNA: TGTGCCAGCAGCAAAACAGGGGGCGCCCAGAACACTGAAGCTTTCTTT. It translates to CASSKTGGAQNTEAFF. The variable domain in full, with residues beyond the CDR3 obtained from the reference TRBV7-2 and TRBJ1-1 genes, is GAGVSQSPSNKVTEKGKDVELRCDPISGHTALYWYRQSLGQGLEFLIYFQGNSAPDKSGLPSDRFSAERTGGSVSTLTIQRTQQEDSAVYLCASSKTGGAQNTEAFFGQGTRLTVV.